This T cell receptor beta chain comes out of a study of blood T cell repertoires in COVID-19. Looking at the study overall: PBMCs, B-cell-depleted T cells, or T cells provided the cDNA or gDNA that made up the material.

This clone was counted only a few times. Authors' data handling: Reference gene primer amplification yielded estimated nucleated cell counts. TCRdb's table, derived via immunoSEQ multiplex PCR, lists solely in-frame clones and lacks some. V and J calls and clone size are given by that table; D and trimming were obtained from the DNA. Counted here are 250,000 or so clones, around 86% occurring once; the ten biggest clones make up about 10%. Source material: peripheral blood. The receptor was derived from a man aged 35 to 55 with active or convalescent COVID-19.

The CDR3 here is CATSRGGTGVTEAFF. The CDR3, as DNA: TGTGCCACCAGCAGAGGAGGGACAGGGGTCACTGAAGCTTTCTTT. The chain couples TRBV15 to TRBJ1-1, with 10 bases that match TRBD1. The CDR3 extends over 15 amino acids. V shed 1 base and J 4 bases; nucleotides not matched to a gene: 3. Germline V gene sequence: CDR1 LNHNV, CDR2 YYDKDF (reference sequence).